The source of this TCR beta chain is a study of blood T cell repertoires in COVID-19. Study-level background: COVID-19 samples collected from the United States, Italy and Spain covered acute and convalescent phases. T cells, B-cell-depleted T cells, or PBMCs provided the cDNA or gDNA that served as material.

Germline assignment: CDR1 SGHNT and CDR2 YENEEA. CDR3 length: 15 amino acids. Trimming shortened V by 1 base and J by 0 bases, and 7 bases separated the two germline ends. Study processing details: How many nucleated cells were present was estimated from reference gene primer amplification. Only in-frame clones appear in the TCRdb table, and some are missing; sequencing was by immunoSEQ multiplex PCR. That table supplies the V and J calls and clone size; D and trimming were determined from the DNA. The repertoire holds 250,000 or so clones, with around 90% as singletons. The sequencing sample was made of peripheral blood. This chain uses TRBV11-3 with TRBJ2-1, with no clear D. The TCR was taken from a woman aged 40 to 55 who had recovered from COVID-19. This chain's CDR3 is CASSLGGASYNEQFF. CDR3 coding DNA: TGTGCCAGCAGCTTAGGCGGAGCCTCCTACAATGAGCAGTTCTTC.